This T cell receptor (beta chain) was observed in a study of regulatory T cells in long-lasting Graves disease. Study-level information: Those Graves' patients who were newly diagnosed had been on antithyroid drugs under 3 months.

There are a few counts of this clonotype. The antigen is undetermined. Germline values: CDR1 SGHRS, CDR2 YFSETQ. V lost 4 bases, J lost 6 bases, and 4 bases lay in between. The CDR3 consists of 11 residues. Study conclusions and caveats: TRBV28 was favored in persistent disease, as were TRBJ1-2 and TRBJ2-5. The researchers studied only peripheral blood, not thyroid tissue.

Investigators prepared the TCR beta libraries by applying iRepertoire HTBI primers and Arm-PCR of CDR3 regions. Using its own MiXCR run on the multiplex PCR reads, TCRdb lists one record per CDR3 protein. The table includes about 500,000 distinct CDR3 sequences, 15% to 20% detected once. Documented time point: newly diagnosed GD, antithyroid drugs for less than 3 months. From PBMCs, RNA was extracted and then used to make the TCR library. These same data were also listed under a study on T cells in Graves' hyperthyroidism and ophthalmopathy. That publication notes: Before onset, ophthalmopathy was predicted by the model a median around 6 months earlier.

The material was peripheral blood mononuclear cells (PBMCs), obtained at new diagnosis, from a patient treated with antithyroid drugs. This clonotype originated in a man aged 35 to 55 with Graves disease. The genes are TRBV5-1 and TRBJ2-2, with D unclear. CDR3 sequence reads: CASSPSGELFF. The CDR3 DNA reads TGCGCCAGCAGCCCCTCCGGGGAGCTGTTTTTT.